The sequence of this TCR beta chain was determined in a study of chemoradiotherapy in HPV16-positive cancers. With V trimmed by 5 bases and J by 8 bases, 4 bases remained unmatched. The CDR3 has 14 residues. Germline values: CDR1 MNHEY, CDR2 SMNVEV (reference sequence). Assay used: immunoSEQ multiplex PCR; TCRdb lists only in-frame clones, some missing. The data hold 30,000 or so clones, with nearly 90% observed a single time. The TCR sequence derives from a human donor with HPV-associated anogenital cancer. Sample: blood, taken from a patient who underwent chemoradiotherapy. The chain carries TRBV27 and TRBJ2-1; 12 nucleotides line up with TRBD1. For the CDR3, the DNA is TGTGCCAGCAGTCGCGGGACAGGGGGCCATGAGCAGTTCTTC. Amino acid sequence: CASSRGTGGHEQFF.